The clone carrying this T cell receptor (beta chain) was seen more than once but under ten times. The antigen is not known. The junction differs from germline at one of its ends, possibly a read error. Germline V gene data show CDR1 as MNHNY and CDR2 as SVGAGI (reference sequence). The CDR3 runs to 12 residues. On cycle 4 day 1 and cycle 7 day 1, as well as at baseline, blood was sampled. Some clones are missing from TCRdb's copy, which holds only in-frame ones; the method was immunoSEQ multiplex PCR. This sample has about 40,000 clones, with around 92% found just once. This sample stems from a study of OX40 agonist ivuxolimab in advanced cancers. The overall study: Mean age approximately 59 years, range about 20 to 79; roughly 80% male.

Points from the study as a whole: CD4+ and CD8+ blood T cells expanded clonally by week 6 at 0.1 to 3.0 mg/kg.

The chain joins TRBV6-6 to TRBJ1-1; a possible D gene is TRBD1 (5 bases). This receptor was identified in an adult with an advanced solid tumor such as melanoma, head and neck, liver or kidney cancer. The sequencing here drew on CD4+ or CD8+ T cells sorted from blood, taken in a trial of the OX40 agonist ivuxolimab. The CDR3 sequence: CAGREANTEAFF. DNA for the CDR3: TGTGCCGGCAGGGAGGCGAACACTGAAGCTTTCTTT.